What follows are 7 T cell receptor beta chains derived from one specimen sequenced in a study of blood T cell repertoires in COVID-19. Assay used: immunoSEQ multiplex PCR; TCRdb lists only in-frame clones, some missing. The sample lists approximately 290,000 clones, approximately 90% occurring once. Material: peripheral blood. These receptors all come from a man aged 25-45 years with acute or convalescent COVID-19.

The chain has TRBV10-3 and TRBJ1-2; 7 positions match TRBD1. Per germline, CDR1 ENHRY and CDR2 SYGVKD. V trimming: 6 bases; J trimming: 8 bases; junction bases outside the gene matches: 6. The CDR3 has 12 amino acids. CDR3 loop: CAISRQGEGYTF. The CDR3 bases are TGTGCCATCAGCAGACAGGGCGAGGGCTACACCTTC.

The rearrangement uses TRBV9 and TRBJ2-1; D is unclear. Germline V CDR1 and CDR2: SGDLS, YYNGEE. The V and J ends lost 3 bases and 6 bases respectively, with 7 bases between them. The CDR3 sequence is 12 residues long. The CDR3 loop reads CASSAIFNEQFF. Written as DNA, the CDR3 is TGTGCCAGCAGCGCTATCTTCAATGAGCAGTTCTTC.

The J gene is TRBJ1-3, the V gene TRBV9, with D tentatively TRBD1 (6 bases). Trimming shortened V by 0 bases and J by 0 bases, and 10 bases separated the two germline ends. The germline V gene encodes CDR1 SGDLS and CDR2 YYNGEE. This CDR3 contains 16 residues. Here the CDR3 reads CASSVVGAPSGNTIYF. The CDR3 DNA follows: TGTGCCAGCAGCGTAGTGGGGGCCCCCTCTGGAAACACCATATATTTT.

The chain joins TRBV5-5 to TRBJ2-3, with 8 positions matching TRBD2. Germline CDR1 SGHKS, CDR2 YYEKEE (reference sequence). V dropped 2 bases and J dropped 6; count of bases not matched to a gene: 8. The CDR3 length is 15 residues. The CDR3 loop is CASSLSGREGDTQYF. CDR3 in DNA: TGTGCCAGCAGCTTATCCGGGAGGGAGGGGGATACGCAGTATTTT.

This chain links TRBV9 with TRBJ2-1, with D perhaps matching TRBD2 (5 bases). This CDR3 is built from 13 residues. Germline V gives CDR1 SGDLS, CDR2 YYNGEE. The ends were cut back, 3 bases at V and 9 bases at J, with 13 bases in the middle. The CDR3 sequence: CASSGISRGEQFF. CDR3 sequence (DNA): TGTGCCAGCAGCGGAATCAGCCGGGGTGAGCAGTTCTTC.

As for this clone: This CDR3 is also generated by other DNA sequences in the sample. V is TRBV2 and J is TRBJ2-3; the match to TRBD1 covers 10 bases. In germline, CDR1 is SNHLY, CDR2 FYNNEI. The CDR3 is 14 amino acids. V shed 10 bases, J shed 6 bases, and the junction held 10 bases outside the gene matches. In DNA, the CDR3 is TGTGCCAACCCTCACGGACAGGGGGAGGATACGCAGTATTTT. This encodes CANPHGQGEDTQYF.

The chain recombines TRBV6-5 with TRBJ1-6; 8 bases fit TRBD1. CDR1 and CDR2 (germline): MNHEY, SVGAGI. CDR3 length: 14 amino acids. After removal of 6 bases from V and 13 bases from J, the junction contained 11 bases not matched to a gene. Written as DNA, the CDR3 is TGTGCCAGCAGGGTCGGGACAGGCGTAGCTCCCCTCCACTTT. It is translated as CASRVGTGVAPLHF.